The 21 T cell receptor beta chains in this list originate from one sample, sequenced in a study of blood T cell repertoires in COVID-19 (dated by TCRdb to 2019 to 2021). To prepare the library, the immunoSEQ multiplex PCR assay was applied. TCRdb stores this immuneACCESS table with in-frame sequences only. Part of the clones is absent; in the studies checked, under half of the shortfall reflects unresolved V genes, and no reason is known for the rest. Recorded for this sample are around 270,000 clones; about 85% of them occurred a single time. Jointly, the top ten make up less than 5% of the sample. The sequenced sample consisted of peripheral blood. The source of these receptors is a man aged 60 to 75 with acute or convalescent COVID-19.

To note about this clone: This same CDR3 is encoded by further DNA sequences in the sample. The chain carries TRBV6-5 and TRBJ1-1, with D perhaps TRBD1 (5 bases). CDR1 MNHEY and CDR2 SVGAGI come from the germline V gene. This CDR3 has 15 amino acids. Trimming removed 1 base from V and 1 base from J, with 10 bases in between. The CDR3 here is CASSYFGGGNTEAFF. The CDR3 coding sequence is TGTGCCAGCAGTTACTTTGGGGGAGGGAACACTGAAGCTTTCTTT.

This chain links TRBV12-3 or TRBV12-4 with TRBJ1-5; unclear D gene. V dropped 6 bases and J dropped 5 bases, with 5 bases sitting between them. The CDR3 runs to 11 residues. The CDR3 here is CASSQDQPQHF. For the CDR3, the DNA is TGTGCCAGCAGCCAGGATCAGCCCCAGCATTTT.

This clone was observed a single time. This chain uses TRBV9 with TRBJ2-3; D possibly corresponds to TRBD2 (6 bases). The CDR3 is made up of 15 amino acids. The V end was cut by 0 bases, the J end by 4 bases, with 12 bases between. Germline-derived CDR1 and CDR2 are SGDLS and YYNGEE. CDR3 sequence (DNA): TGTGCCAGCAGCGTAGAAGGGAGGCGGGCAGATACGCAGTATTTT. Translation: CASSVEGRRADTQYF.

This clone came up once. The J gene is TRBJ2-5, the V gene TRBV19, with TRBD2 identical over 9 bases. With V trimmed by 5 bases and J by 5 bases, 3 bases remained unmatched. The CDR3 is made up of 13 amino acids. Germline V gene data show CDR1 as LNHDA and CDR2 as SQIVND (reference sequence). For the CDR3, the DNA is TGTGCCAGTAGTTGGCGGGGGGGCGAGACCCAGTACTTC. Its translation: CASSWRGGETQYF.

The V and J genes are TRBV7-2 and TRBJ2-7; 10 bases line up with TRBD1. The CDR3 spans 15 residues. Germline V gene sequence: CDR1 SGHTA, CDR2 FQGNSA. V gave up 4 bases and J gave up 5 bases; unmatched junction bases: 8. As DNA, the CDR3 is TGTGCCAGCAGCTCCCCCTGGGACAGGGGCCACGAGCAGTACTTC. It specifies CASSSPWDRGHEQYF.

The chain is built from TRBV6-5 and TRBJ2-1, with unresolved D. In germline, CDR1 is MNHEY, CDR2 SVGAGI. The CDR3 length is 15 residues. V lost 0 bases and J lost 0, with 6 bases in between. This chain's CDR3 is CASSYSSRSYNEQFF. The CDR3 coding sequence is TGTGCCAGCAGTTACTCTAGCCGCTCCTACAATGAGCAGTTCTTC.

The chain couples TRBV7-9 to TRBJ2-7; 7 nucleotides match TRBD2. CDR3 length equals 14 residues. After removal of 5 bases from V and 4 bases from J, the junction contained 8 bases not matched to a gene. CDR1 SEHNR and CDR2 FQNEAQ come from the germline V gene (reference sequence). The CDR3 DNA is TGTGCCAGCAGCACTCGGGCCGGGGGGTACGAGCAGTACTTC. Encoded protein: CASSTRAGGYEQYF.

V and J are TRBV12-3 or TRBV12-4 and TRBJ1-2; D possibly corresponds to TRBD1 (5 bases). V dropped 4 bases and J dropped 7 bases, with 13 bases sitting between them. This CDR3 has 13 amino acids. As DNA, the CDR3 is TGTGCCAGCAGTTACCCGGGGGTGGGTGGCTACACCTTC. Protein: CASSYPGVGGYTF.

This clone was recorded once. V gene TRBV5-4 combines with J gene TRBJ1-6; no clear D. Looked up from germline, CDR1 is SGHNT and CDR2 is YYREEE (reference sequence). Trimming cost V 4 bases and J 9 bases, with 20 bases left between them. This CDR3 has 16 residues. The CDR3 loop reads CASSPSALKGASPLHF. The CDR3 nucleotides are TGTGCCAGCAGCCCATCAGCGCTAAAGGGAGCTTCACCCCTCCACTTT.

V is TRBV11-3 and J is TRBJ2-7, with TRBD2 identical over 13 bases. The CDR3 has 15 amino acids. J gave up 6 bases and V 5 bases, and 7 bases lay outside the gene matches. Germline CDR1 is SGHNT and CDR2 is YENEEA. This chain's CDR3 is CASSITSGRAAEQYF. The CDR3 region has the DNA TGTGCCAGCAGCATAACTAGCGGGAGGGCGGCCGAGCAGTACTTC. Full variable domain (outside the CDR3, taken from reference TRBV11-3 and TRBJ2-7): EAGVVQSPRYKIIEKKQPVAFWCNPISGHNTLYWYLQNLGQGPELLIRYENEEAVDDSQLPKDRFSAERLKGVDSTLKIQPAELGDSAVYLCASSITSGRAAEQYFGPGTRLTVT.

The chain joins TRBV28 to TRBJ2-3; 9 nucleotides line up with TRBD2. V shed 6 bases and J 0 bases; nucleotides not matched to a gene: 7. The germline CDR1 and CDR2 sequences are MDHEN and SYDVKM. The CDR3 extends over 16 amino acids. The CDR3 here is CASSPGTSPSTDTQYF. The CDR3 DNA is TGTGCCAGCAGCCCCGGGACTAGCCCTAGCACAGATACGCAGTATTTT.

The rearrangement uses TRBV30 and TRBJ2-1; 9 bases are a match to TRBD2. This CDR3 is 15 amino acids long. Per germline, CDR1 GTSNPN and CDR2 SVGIG (reference sequence). J was trimmed by 2 bases and V by 6 bases; bases with no gene match: 8. CDR3 in amino acids: CACGTSPLTYNEQFF. Written as DNA, the CDR3 is TGTGCCTGCGGGACTAGCCCCCTAACCTACAATGAGCAGTTCTTC. Full variable domain (rest looked up from reference TRBV30 and TRBJ2-1): SQTIHQWPATLVQPVGSPLSLECTVEGTSNPNLYWYRQAAGRGLQLLFYSVGIGQISSEVPQNLSASRPQDRQFILSSKKLLLSDSGFYLCACGTSPLTYNEQFFGPGTRLTVL.

J is TRBJ1-2 and V is TRBV5-4; 10 nucleotides align to TRBD1. Germline-derived CDR1 and CDR2 are SGHNT and YYREEE (reference sequence). This CDR3 is 16 amino acids long. Trimming took 4 bases from V and 4 from J; bases not matched to a gene: 10. The CDR3 here is CASSPRTGGEGYGYTF. CDR3 DNA: TGTGCCAGCAGCCCACGGACAGGGGGTGAGGGCTATGGCTACACCTTC.

CDR3 amino acids: CASSEMAGTGSYEQYF. CDR3 coding DNA: TGTGCCAGCAGTGAAATGGCAGGGACAGGATCCTACGAGCAGTACTTC. The chain couples TRBV6-1 to TRBJ2-7; the match to TRBD1 covers 8 bases. Trimming at V came to 2 bases and at J to 1 base, leaving 7 bases not matched to a gene. The germline V gene has CDR1 MNHNS and CDR2 SASEGT. The CDR3 is 16 amino acids.

The CDR3 here is CASSPRTGDAFF. CDR3 in DNA: TGTGCCAGCAGCCCCCGGACAGGGGACGCTTTCTTT. The chain has TRBV7-9 and TRBJ1-1; 9 bases fit TRBD1. This CDR3 is 12 amino acids long. Germline CDR1 and CDR2: SEHNR and FQNEAQ (reference sequence). After removal of 5 bases from V and 11 bases from J, the junction contained 6 bases not matched to a gene.

This clone has only a few counts. The chain links TRBV6-4 to TRBJ2-2; 10 bases fit TRBD1. The V gene's germline CDR1 is MRHNA and CDR2 SNTAGT. Losses at the gene ends were 2 bases for V and 6 bases for J; bases not matched to a gene: 3. This CDR3 is built from 15 residues. The CDR3 DNA is TGTGCCAGCAGTGACGGGACAGGGGTTCCCGGGGAGCTGTTTTTT. This translates into CASSDGTGVPGELFF.

This clone was picked up one time. CDR3 nucleotides: TGTGCCAGCAGCTTGGTGCCTAGTCTTAAAGATGAGCAGTTCTTC. Its translation: CASSLVPSLKDEQFF. This rearrangement joins TRBV5-4 to TRBJ2-1; D uncertain. V was clipped by 0 bases and J by 8 bases, with 15 bases between them. This CDR3 has 15 amino acids. CDR1 SGHNT and CDR2 YYREEE come from the germline V gene (reference sequence). Full variable domain (remainder filled in from reference TRBV5-4 and TRBJ2-1): ETGVTQSPTHLIKTRGQQVTLRCSSQSGHNTVSWYQQALGQGPQFIFQYYREEENGRGNFPPRFSGLQFPNYSSELNVNALELDDSALYLCASSLVPSLKDEQFFGPGTRLTVL.

The chain employs TRBV28 and TRBJ2-1, with D perhaps matching TRBD1 (5 bases). V was trimmed by 6 bases and J by 2 bases, leaving 14 bases between them. The CDR3 is 15 residues long. From germline, CDR1 is MDHEN and CDR2 SYDVKM. The CDR3 sequence is CASRLTELAYNEQFF. As DNA, the CDR3 is TGTGCCAGCAGACTGACAGAGCTTGCCTACAATGAGCAGTTCTTC.

The V and J genes are TRBV6-4 and TRBJ2-3; 9 bases are a match to TRBD2. Germline CDR1 and CDR2: MRHNA and SNTAGT. Trimming took 4 bases from V and 1 from J; bases not matched to a gene: 3. The CDR3 runs 15 residues. The CDR3 loop reads CASSGSSGGTDTQYF. The CDR3 DNA sequence: TGTGCCAGCAGTGGTTCTAGCGGGGGCACAGATACGCAGTATTTT.

V is TRBV11-1 and J is TRBJ1-2, with TRBD1 as a possible D gene (5 bases). With 3 bases removed from V and 4 bases from J, the gap between germline ends came to 15 bases. The CDR3 covers 15 residues. From germline, CDR1 is SGHAT and CDR2 FQDESV (reference sequence). The CDR3, as DNA: TGTGCCAGCAGCTTTCGACGGGGGTCGGGCTATGGCTACACCTTC. Translated: CASSFRRGSGYGYTF. Full variable domain (rest looked up from reference TRBV11-1 and TRBJ1-2): EAEVAQSPRYKITEKSQAVAFWCDPISGHATLYWYRQILGQGPELLVQFQDESVVDDSQLPKDRFSAERLKGVDSTLKIQPAELGDSAMYLCASSFRRGSGYGYTFGSGTRLTVV.

CDR3 loop: CASSLLGLAGGFQETQYF. The CDR3, as DNA: TGTGCCAGCAGCTTATTGGGACTAGCGGGGGGGTTCCAAGAGACCCAGTACTTC. The chain links TRBV7-6 to TRBJ2-5, with TRBD2 matching 16 bases. The CDR3 spans 18 residues. With V trimmed by 2 bases and J by 1 base, 4 bases remained unmatched. Germline loops: CDR1 SGHVS, CDR2 FNYEAQ.